This T cell receptor beta chain was captured in a study of T cell repertoires in cytomegalovirus infection (dated by TCRdb to between 2017 and 2020). In the study overall: Donor HLA type was relevant to the analysis, because carriage of CMV infection together with the matching HLA type was indicated by public TCR beta signatures.

Data came from an Illumina HiSeq 1500. TCRdb redid the processing of the public reads, applying fastp at Q25 and MiXCR, and retained in-frame beta chains. Identical CDR3 protein sequences are pooled into one entry, listed with their most common genes and DNA. For this sample there are fewer than 400,000 distinct CDR3 sequences; about a sixth appear just once. The ten top clones hold 8.5% to 10% of the sample. What the study reported, not specific to this receptor: In the ex vivo response, HLA-C-restricted CMV-specific TCR beta clonotypes were dominant, and in two of eight donors the single most frequent clonotype came from this HLA-C-restricted group. Carriers of CMV infection plus the relevant HLA type were discriminated by the cumulative frequency of public TCR beta family members in the study cohort and in an independent roughly 400-donor cohort.

As to this clonotype: No cognate antigen has been identified for it. Per-base qualities were not stored, and no clone one base away is much larger.

Taken from the germline V gene, the CDR1 and CDR2 loops are SGHAT and FQNNGV. V is pruned by 10 bases and J by 4 bases, leaving 13 bases of the junction without a gene match. CDR3 length: 14 amino acids, cysteine to phenylalanine. Of the read, only the CDR3 DNA is kept; its 42 bases are in frame from base 1. The source material was PBMCs. The sequence was collected from a human donor in good health (CMV status not recorded). Some clones in this sample may be carry-over from other donors' samples. The V gene is TRBV11-2 and the J gene is TRBJ2-7, and TRBD1 matches 7 of the central bases. The CDR3 protein sequence reads: CATRRTGRGYEQYF. The DNA sequence reads TGTGCCACGCGAAGGACAGGACGAGGATACGAGCAGTACTTC.